The source of this TCR beta chain is a study of metastatic and nonmetastatic thyroid tumors. All patients reached thyroid surgery having received no treatment beforehand. TCRdb reassembled clones from the PCR reads with MiXCR. The sample lists approximately 32,000 clones; around 16% were seen once. This TCR derives from a male donor with papillary thyroid cancer or a benign thyroid nodule (not recorded which). Some clones in this sample may be carry-over from other donors' samples. Sequences were obtained from blood.

The CDR3 here is CASSLTPGTGLDGYTF. The CDR3, as DNA: TGTGCCAGCAGCTTAACCCCCGGGACAGGGCTTGATGGCTACACCTTC. The rearrangement uses TRBV7-3 and TRBJ1-2; 9 nucleotides line up with TRBD1. The CDR3 consists of 16 residues. Unmatched junction bases numbered 8, after V lost 0 bases and J lost 6 bases. The germline CDR1 and CDR2 sequences are SGHTA and FQGTGA.